This TCR beta chain appears in the sequencing data of a study of blood T cell repertoires in COVID-19 (dated by TCRdb to 2019 to 2021). For context, the study as a whole: Collaborator samples came from the United States, Italy and Spain and covered acute and convalescent phases of COVID-19. The dataset comprised deeply sampled blood TCRbeta repertoires from subjects exposed to, actively infected with, or recovered from COVID-19. Sample metadata almost always included a de-identified subject ID, COVID-19 status, age in years and sex. Samples were obtained from the ongoing ImmuneRACE study (first 160 participants) and from some 1,300 subjects provided by 6 global collaborators. A freely available public database, intended as a resource for researchers studying the immune response to SARS-CoV-2, is where the repertoires were released. The material from the prospective study consisted of cDNA or gDNA derived from T cells, B-cell-depleted T cells, or PBMCs. HLA class I and class II types, where available, came from metadata supplied by the sample provider rather than from assay-based typing.

The immunoSEQ Assay, a bias-controlled multiplex PCR, was used to amplify TCRbeta CDR3 regions from genomic DNA. Concerning the study's data processing: The number of nucleated cells in each sample was estimated by amplification of reference gene primers within the assay. To quantify the absolute abundance of each unique TCRbeta CDR3 rearrangement, sequence reads were collapsed and filtered. For each sample, productive Simpson clonality was calculated by taking the square root of Simpson's diversity index across productive rearrangements. TCRdb holds this immuneACCESS table with in-frame rearrangements only. Some clones are missing; in checked studies, unresolved V genes explain under half, and the rest has no known cause. D and trimming come from the DNA, and the V and J calls and clone size come from that table. The sample has around 290,000 clones on record, roughly nine tenths of them singletons. The ten most abundant clones make up 2.6% of the sample.

The paper as a whole reports these results and caveats: How much clinical and demographic metadata was included differed by source and by participant, and the metadata was provided uncurated.

Enrolling through a virtual design, the prospective study's participants ranged in age from roughly 18 to 90 years and lived across roughly 24 United States geographic areas. To assign participants to cohorts, the prospective study relied on clinical history that participants themselves reported in a screening survey and a study questionnaire. ImmuneRACE Cohort 3 recovered participants were defined by two consecutive negative NP/OP PCR tests, healthcare professional clearance, or symptom resolution. In the prospective study, mobile phlebotomists collected whole blood, serum and a nasopharyngeal or oropharyngeal swab from each participant. Over an approximately 2-month period, participants in the prospective study had the option of providing additional blood draws and questionnaires. Blood samples from the prospective study were shipped frozen or at room temperature prior to DNA extraction. V is shortened by 5 bases, J by 4 bases, and the region joining them spans 15 bases. The CDR3 sequence holds 14 residues, the cysteine and phenylalanine included. Just CDR3 DNA is preserved here, 42 bases in frame from base 1. The germline V gene gives CDR1 as SGHDT and CDR2 as YYEEEE.

In the case of this clone: Its specific antigen is unknown. No base quality information exists; no much larger clone differs at one position.

The TCR sequence derives from a woman between 18 and 29 years old who had recovered from COVID-19. The sample consisted of PBMCs or T cells enriched from blood (not recorded which). Recombination joined TRBV5-6 with TRBJ2-5; TRBD1 is perhaps the D gene, given 7 matching bases. For the CDR3, the sequence is CASRRQGGPETQYF. The DNA reads TGTGCCAGCAGGCGGCAGGGGGGCCCAGAGACCCAGTACTTC.